This T cell receptor beta chain was sequenced for a study of PD-L1 blockade in urothelial cancer. This clone occurred once. The table came from immunoSEQ multiplex PCR; TCRdb's copy has only in-frame clones and leaves some out. The sample lists some 51,000 clones; 88% were seen once. The time point was: peripheral blood 6 weeks after treatment start. Samples were collected from each patient before treatment and during treatment. Each patient gave between 1 and 8 of them in total. The CDR3 covers 14 residues. Germline CDR1 reads SGHRS; CDR2 reads YFSETQ. Trimming removed 0 bases at V and 6 bases at J, with 12 bases between.

The rearrangement links TRBV5-1 to TRBJ1-2; D might be TRBD1 (5 bases). The receptor's source is a man in his fifties or sixties with urothelial cancer. Sequenced here: PBMCs, sampled around atezolizumab (anti-PD-L1) treatment. The CDR3 sequence: CASSLAGREDGYTF. In DNA, the CDR3 is TGCGCCAGCAGCTTGGCGGGCAGGGAAGATGGCTACACCTTC.